Listed below are T cell receptor beta chains from one sample, sequenced in a study of T-cell memory formation after mild COVID-19. One entry per CDR3 protein results from TCRdb running MiXCR on the 5' RACE reads. This repertoire shows 560,000 or so distinct CDR3 sequences, around 15% found once; its top ten account for less than 10%. What was sequenced was PBMCs or a T cell subset sorted from them (not recorded which). These receptors were obtained from an adult woman who had mild COVID-19 (a few samples of this study predate the infection). Cell type and time point are not known. CDR3s include the opening cysteine and the closing phenylalanine or tryptophan. D genes are given only for firm matches. For some rows the clone size is stated as once, few or many, or as a class when expanded; others skip it.

cdr3_aa,cdr3_nt,d_call,cdr3_length,j_call,v_call,clone_size
CSVLTGPGTGELFF,TGCAGCGTCCTTACAGGGCCGGGCACCGGGGAGCTGTTTTTT,.,14,TRBJ2-2,TRBV29-1,few
CAWSPQTGYSTYEQYF,TGTGCCTGGAGTCCTCAGACAGGTTATTCCACCTACGAGCAGTACTTC,.,16,TRBJ2-7,TRBV30,many
CASSLRYLGELFF,TGTGCCAGCAGTTTAAGATACCTTGGGGAGCTGTTTTTT,.,13,TRBJ2-2,TRBV27,many
CASSALDRMGFQAFF,TGTGCCAGCAGCGCGTTGGACAGGATGGGATTTCAAGCTTTCTTT,TRBD1,15,TRBJ1-1,TRBV28,few
CASSGPRGAEAFF,TGTGCCAGCAGTGGCCCCAGGGGGGCTGAAGCTTTCTTT,TRBD1,13,TRBJ1-1,TRBV6-5,.
CASSSPVEGLAGYNEQFF,TGTGCCAGCAGTTCACCGGTGGAGGGACTAGCGGGGTACAATGAGCAGTTCTTC,TRBD2,18,TRBJ2-1,TRBV12-3/TRBV12-4,.
CASSLLRDVSYEQYF,TGTGCCAGCAGCCTACTCCGGGACGTAAGCTACGAGCAGTACTTC,.,15,TRBJ2-7,TRBV7-6,.
CASSLVWGGTEAFF,TGTGCCAGCAGCTTAGTCTGGGGGGGGACTGAAGCTTTCTTT,.,14,TRBJ1-1,TRBV7-2,few
CAISGGTGGSNQPQHF,TGTGCCATCAGTGGGGGGACAGGGGGTAGCAATCAGCCCCAGCATTTT,TRBD1,16,TRBJ1-5,TRBV10-3,few
CASSPLSKTGTPGNTIYF,TGTGCCAGCTCACCTCTCTCCAAAACCGGGACCCCTGGAAACACCATATATTTT,.,18,TRBJ1-3,TRBV18,.
CASSQNSNYGYTF,TGTGCCAGCAGCCAGAACTCTAACTATGGCTACACCTTC,.,13,TRBJ1-2,TRBV5-6,.
CSARVPAASTDTQYF,TGCAGTGCTAGGGTCCCAGCGGCTAGCACAGATACGCAGTATTTT,.,15,TRBJ2-3,TRBV20-1,.
CASSLGQVESEAFF,TGCGCCAGCAGCTTGGGACAGGTGGAATCCGAAGCTTTCTTT,.,14,TRBJ1-1,TRBV5-1,many
CASSIQRRTSGSYEQYF,TGTGCCAGCAGCATTCAAAGACGGACTAGCGGGAGTTACGAGCAGTACTTC,TRBD2,17,TRBJ2-7,TRBV6-5,.